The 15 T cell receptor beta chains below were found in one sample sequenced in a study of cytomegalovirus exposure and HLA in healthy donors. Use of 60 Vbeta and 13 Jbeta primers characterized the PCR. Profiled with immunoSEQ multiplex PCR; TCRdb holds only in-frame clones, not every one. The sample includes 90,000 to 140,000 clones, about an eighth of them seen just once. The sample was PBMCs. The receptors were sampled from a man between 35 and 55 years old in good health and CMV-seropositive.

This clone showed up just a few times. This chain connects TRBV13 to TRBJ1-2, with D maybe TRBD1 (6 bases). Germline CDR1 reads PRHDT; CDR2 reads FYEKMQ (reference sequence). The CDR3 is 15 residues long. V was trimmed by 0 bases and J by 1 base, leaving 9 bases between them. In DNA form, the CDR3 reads TGTGCCAGCAGCTTAGGCGGACAGCATAACTATGGCTACACCTTC. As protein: CASSLGGQHNYGYTF.

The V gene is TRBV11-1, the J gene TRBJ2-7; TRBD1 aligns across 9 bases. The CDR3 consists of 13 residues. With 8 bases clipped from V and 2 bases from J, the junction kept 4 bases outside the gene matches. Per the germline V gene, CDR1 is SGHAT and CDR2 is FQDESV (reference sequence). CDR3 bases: TGTGCCAGCCGTTGGACAGGGGCCTACGAGCAGTACTTC. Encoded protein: CASRWTGAYEQYF.

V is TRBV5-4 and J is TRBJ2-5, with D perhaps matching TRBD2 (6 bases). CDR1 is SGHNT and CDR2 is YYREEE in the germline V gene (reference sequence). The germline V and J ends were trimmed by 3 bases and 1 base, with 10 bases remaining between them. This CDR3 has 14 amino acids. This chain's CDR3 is CASSWTTTQETQYF. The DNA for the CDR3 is TGTGCCAGCAGCTGGACTACTACCCAAGAGACCCAGTACTTC.

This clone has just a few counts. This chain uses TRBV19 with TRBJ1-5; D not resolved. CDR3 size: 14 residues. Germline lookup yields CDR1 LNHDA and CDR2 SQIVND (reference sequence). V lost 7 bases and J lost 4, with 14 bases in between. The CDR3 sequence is CASTPALGNQPQHF. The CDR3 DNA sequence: TGTGCCAGTACCCCTGCGCTCGGGAATCAGCCCCAGCATTTT.

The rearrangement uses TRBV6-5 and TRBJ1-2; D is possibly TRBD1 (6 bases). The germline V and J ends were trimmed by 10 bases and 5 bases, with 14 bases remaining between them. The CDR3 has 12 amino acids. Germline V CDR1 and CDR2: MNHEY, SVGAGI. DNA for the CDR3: TGTGCCACCTACAGGGCTCTATATGGCTACACCTTC. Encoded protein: CATYRALYGYTF.

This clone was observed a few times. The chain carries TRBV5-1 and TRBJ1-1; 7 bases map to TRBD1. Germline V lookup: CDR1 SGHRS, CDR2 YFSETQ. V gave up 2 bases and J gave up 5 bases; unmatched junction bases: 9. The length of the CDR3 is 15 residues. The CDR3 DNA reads TGCGCCAGCAGCTTCTCCCAGGGGGAGTTGACTGAAGCTTTCTTT. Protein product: CASSFSQGELTEAFF.

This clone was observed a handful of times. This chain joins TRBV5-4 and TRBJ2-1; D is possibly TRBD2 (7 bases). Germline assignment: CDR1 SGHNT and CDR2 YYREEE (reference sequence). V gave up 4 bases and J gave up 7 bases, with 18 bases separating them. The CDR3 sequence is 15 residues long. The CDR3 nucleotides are TGTGCCAGCAGCCCCTGGGGGCGGGAGAAGAATGAGCAGTTCTTC. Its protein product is CASSPWGREKNEQFF.

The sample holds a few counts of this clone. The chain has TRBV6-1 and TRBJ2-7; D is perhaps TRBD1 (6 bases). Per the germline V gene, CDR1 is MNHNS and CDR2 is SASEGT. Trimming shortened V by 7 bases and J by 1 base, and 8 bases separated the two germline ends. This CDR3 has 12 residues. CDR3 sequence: CASNGQSYEQYF. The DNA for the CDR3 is TGTGCCAGCAATGGACAGTCCTACGAGCAGTACTTC.

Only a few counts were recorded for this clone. CDR3 in amino acids: CAISQDRDSNQPQHF. In nucleotides, the CDR3 is TGTGCCATCAGTCAGGACAGGGATAGCAATCAGCCCCAGCATTTT. This chain links TRBV10-3 with TRBJ1-5; 8 bases fit TRBD1. CDR3 length: 15 amino acids. In germline, CDR1 is ENHRY, CDR2 SYGVKD. The ends lost 5 bases at V and 0 bases at J; junction bases unmatched: 3.

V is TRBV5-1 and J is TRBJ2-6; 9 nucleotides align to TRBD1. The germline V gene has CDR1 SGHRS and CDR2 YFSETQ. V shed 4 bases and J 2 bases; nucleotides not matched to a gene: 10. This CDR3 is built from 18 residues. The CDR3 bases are TGCGCCAGCAGCAGGTCCGGGACAGGGCGCGCTGGGGCCAACGTCCTGACTTTC. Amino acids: CASSRSGTGRAGANVLTF.

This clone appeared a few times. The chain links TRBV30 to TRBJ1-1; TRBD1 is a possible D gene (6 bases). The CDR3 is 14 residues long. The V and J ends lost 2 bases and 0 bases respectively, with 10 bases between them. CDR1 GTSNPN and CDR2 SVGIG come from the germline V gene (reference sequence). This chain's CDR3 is CAWSLGQVNTEAFF. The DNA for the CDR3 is TGTGCCTGGAGTCTGGGACAAGTGAACACTGAAGCTTTCTTT.

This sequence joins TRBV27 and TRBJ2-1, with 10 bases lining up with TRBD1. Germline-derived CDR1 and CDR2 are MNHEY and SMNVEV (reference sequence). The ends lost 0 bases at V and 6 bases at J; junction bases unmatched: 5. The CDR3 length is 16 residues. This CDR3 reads CASSLSGDRGSNEQFF. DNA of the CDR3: TGTGCCAGCAGTTTATCCGGGGACAGGGGTAGCAATGAGCAGTTCTTC.

CDR3 residues: CASSLPPGEQFF. CDR3 sequence (DNA): TGTGCCAGCAGCTTGCCCCCCGGTGAGCAGTTCTTC. The V gene is TRBV5-4, the J gene TRBJ2-1, with no clear D. Trimming removed 1 base from V and 9 bases from J, with 8 bases in between. The germline V gene encodes CDR1 SGHNT and CDR2 YYREEE (reference sequence). The CDR3 runs to 12 residues.

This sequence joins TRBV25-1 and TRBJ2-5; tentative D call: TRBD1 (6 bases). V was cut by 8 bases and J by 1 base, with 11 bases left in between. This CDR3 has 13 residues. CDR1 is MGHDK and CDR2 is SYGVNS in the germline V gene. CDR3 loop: CASGQSSQETQYF. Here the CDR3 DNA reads TGTGCCAGCGGACAGAGCAGCCAAGAGACCCAGTACTTC.

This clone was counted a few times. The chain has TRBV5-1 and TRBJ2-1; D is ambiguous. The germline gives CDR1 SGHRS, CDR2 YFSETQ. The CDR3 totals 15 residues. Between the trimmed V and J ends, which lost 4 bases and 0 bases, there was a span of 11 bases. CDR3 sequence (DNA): TGCGCCAGCAGCACAGACACGAGCTCCTACAATGAGCAGTTCTTC. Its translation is CASSTDTSSYNEQFF. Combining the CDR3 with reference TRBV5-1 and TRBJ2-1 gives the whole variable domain KAGVTQTPRYLIKTRGQQVTLSCSPISGHRSVSWYQQTPGQGLQFLFEYFSETQRNKGNFPGRFSGRQFSNSRSEMNVSTLELGDSALYLCASSTDTSSYNEQFFGPGTRLTVL.